This entry lists 12 T cell receptor beta chains sequenced from one sample in a study of T cells in Graves' hyperthyroidism and ophthalmopathy. Using RNA transcripts as the source, TCR beta CDR3 regions were amplified. Primed by the HTBI set, a first-round RT-PCR was run on the TCR CDR3. Using its own MiXCR run on the multiplex PCR reads, TCRdb lists one record per CDR3 protein. This sample yields some 98,000 distinct CDR3 sequences, of which approximately 40% are seen a single time; about 9.4% belongs to the top ten. The sample taken for sequencing was peripheral blood or thyroid tissue (not recorded which). Source of these receptors: a woman in her twenties or thirties with Graves' hyperthyroidism.

This clonotype was counted at least ten times. The gene calls are TRBV7-6 and TRBJ2-7; 10 bases map to TRBD1. Germline CDR1 and CDR2: SGHVS and FNYEAQ. After removal of 4 bases from V and 3 bases from J, the junction contained 6 bases not matched to a gene. The CDR3 covers 15 residues. The CDR3 coding sequence is TGTGCCAGCAGCTCGCCCGGGACAGGGGTCTACGAGCAGTACTTC. It specifies CASSSPGTGVYEQYF.

The sample holds many counts of this clonotype. V usage is TRBV4-1 and J usage is TRBJ2-5, with a weak D call TRBD2 (5 bases). Per the germline V gene, CDR1 is MGHRA and CDR2 is YSYEKL. Deletions cut 1 base from V and 5 bases from J, with 14 bases between. CDR3 length: 15 residues. The CDR3 region has the DNA TGCGCCAGCAGCCAAGCAAGAGGGAGCGGCGAGACCCAGTACTTC. Its protein is CASSQARGSGETQYF.

As to this clonotype: A read error is likely, as this CDR3 ends without the conserved phenylalanine or tryptophan. The rearrangement links TRBV6-5 to TRBJ2-7, with 10 positions matching TRBD1. Germline loops: CDR1 MNHEY, CDR2 SVGAGI. The CDR3 sequence is 17 residues long. The CDR3 DNA reads as TGTGTCAGCAGTTACTCGTTTTTGGGGGACAGGGGCTACGAGCAGTACATC. This sequence encodes CVSSYSFLGDRGYEQYI.

The V gene is TRBV20-1, the J gene TRBJ1-2; D gene uncertain. This CDR3 region has 11 residues. Trimming took 7 bases from V and 4 from J, leaving 10 bases between them. Germline V gene data show CDR1 as DFQATT and CDR2 as SNEGSKA (reference sequence). The CDR3 region is CSVSRAYGYTF. CDR3 in DNA: TGCAGTGTCAGTAGGGCCTATGGCTACACCTTC.

This clonotype was found many times. The chain couples TRBV7-2 to TRBJ1-1; 7 nucleotides line up with TRBD1. The CDR3 spans 14 residues. Germline trimming cut 5 bases from V and 3 bases from J; bases unmatched to any gene: 6. Germline assignment: CDR1 SGHTA and CDR2 FQGNSA. CDR3 amino acids: CASSPQGGYTEAFF. The CDR3 bases are TGTGCCAGCAGCCCCCAGGGGGGATACACTGAAGCTTTCTTT.

About this clonotype itself: Its ends do not fully match the called genes, so a read error is possible. The V gene is TRBV7-8, the J gene TRBJ2-7; D could derive from TRBD1 or TRBD2 (5 bases each). This CDR3 is 15 amino acids long. CDR1 is SGHVS and CDR2 is FQNEAQ in the germline V gene. CDR3 sequence reads: CASSPGTSVVHERYF. CDR3 coding DNA: TGTGCCAGCAGCCCCGGGACCTCCGTGGTACACGAGCGGTACTTC.

This chain joins TRBV11-2 and TRBJ1-6; D may be TRBD1 (6 bases). V dropped 6 bases and J dropped 10 bases, with 19 bases sitting between them. From germline, CDR1 is SGHAT and CDR2 FQNNGV. This CDR3 contains 15 residues. The CDR3 spells CASRKTGGGGSPLHF. Here the CDR3 DNA reads TGTGCCAGCAGAAAGACCGGGGGCGGTGGATCACCCCTCCACTTT.

V usage is TRBV7-9 and J usage is TRBJ1-2, with D unresolved. The germline V gene has CDR1 SEHNR and CDR2 FQNEAQ (reference sequence). The CDR3 totals 13 residues. Trimming left V 8 bases short and J 4 bases short, with 14 bases between. CDR3 sequence: CASGPTWGYGYTF. The CDR3 bases are TGTGCCAGCGGCCCCACCTGGGGCTATGGCTACACCTTC.

Many counts were recorded for this clonotype. The chain is built from TRBV10-3 and TRBJ2-7; D unclear. The germline V gene encodes CDR1 ENHRY and CDR2 SYGVKD. The CDR3 spans 13 residues. With 0 bases removed from V and 3 bases from J, the gap between germline ends came to 6 bases. CDR3 in DNA: TGTGCCATCAGTGAGTCGAGAAGCTACGAGCAGTACTTC. It codes for CAISESRSYEQYF.

This clonotype was counted at least ten times. The chain couples TRBV11-2 to TRBJ2-5; 10 bases match TRBD1. The CDR3 sequence is 16 residues long. V lost 5 bases, J lost 5 bases, and 11 bases stayed unmatched. Per the germline V gene, CDR1 is SGHAT and CDR2 is FQNNGV. The CDR3 sequence: CASSEGTGAQVETQYF. CDR3 bases: TGTGCCAGCAGCGAGGGGACAGGGGCCCAGGTGGAGACCCAGTACTTC. The full variable domain, in which reference TRBV11-2 and TRBJ2-5 provide the parts outside the CDR3, is EAGVAQSPRYKIIEKRQSVAFWCNPISGHATLYWYQQILGQGPKLLIQFQNNGVVDDSQLPKDRFSAERLKGVDSTLKIQPAKLEDSAVYLCASSEGTGAQVETQYFGPGTRLLVL.

As to this clonotype: One junction end disagrees with the germline gene, perhaps due to a read error. The chain carries TRBV10-2 and TRBJ2-7, with D perhaps TRBD2 (5 bases). The CDR3 is 15 residues long. Germline CDR1 and CDR2: WSHSY and SAAADI. The CDR3 DNA reads as TGCGCCAGCAGTGAGGGAGGTACTCGTCCCTACGGGCAGTACTTC. Its translation is CASSEGGTRPYGQYF.

The chain has TRBV7-2 and TRBJ2-1, with 8 bases matching TRBD2. After removal of 5 bases from V and 7 bases from J, the junction contained 13 bases not matched to a gene. Germline values: CDR1 SGHTA, CDR2 FQGNSA. The CDR3 runs 16 residues. The CDR3 sequence is CASSQIAGLLGNEQFF. The CDR3 DNA reads as TGTGCCAGCAGCCAGATAGCGGGATTATTAGGTAATGAGCAGTTCTTC.